This T cell receptor beta chain emerged from a study of T cell repertoires in cytomegalovirus infection. Study-wide background: A matching HLA type, together with CMV infection, was signaled by public TCR beta signatures.

The sample holds a few counts of this clonotype. As yet, its antigen is unknown. V was pared by 10 bases and J by 8 bases, with 17 bases between. CDR1 is KGHSH and CDR2 is LQKENI in the germline V gene. The CDR3 is made up of 13 amino acids. TCRdb recomputed calls from the reads with MiXCR, one row per CDR3 protein. The data contain approximately 310,000 distinct CDR3 sequences, 20% to 25% of them singletons. The chain employs TRBV18 and TRBJ1-4; D is unresolved. The sample here was cultured PBMCs, taken from culture after CMV antigen stimulation. The TCR comes from a human donor in good health (CMV status not recorded). Some clones in this sample may be carry-over from other donors' samples. The CDR3 loop is CATAPTVGEKLFF. CDR3 sequence (DNA): TGTGCCACAGCTCCTACCGTAGGAGAAAAACTGTTTTTT.